These T cell receptor beta chains were read from a single sample in a study of PD-L1 blockade in urothelial cancer. Clones were sequenced by immunoSEQ multiplex PCR, and TCRdb holds only the in-frame ones, with some missing. The repertoire consists of roughly 42,000 clones, with about 90% occurring once and the leading ten covering approximately 7.5%. Here the sequenced sample was PBMCs, taken around atezolizumab (anti-PD-L1) treatment. The receptors originated from a man in his 70s with urothelial cancer. The CDR3 runs from the conserved cysteine through the conserved F or W. A clone size is listed for some rows: how often the clone was seen (once, few, many), or a class if it is expanded.

v_gene	abundance	j_gene	CDR3aa
TRBV19	.	TRBJ2-1	CASSYGRGNEQFF
TRBV28	.	TRBJ1-5	CASSLRQGIGGNQPQHF
TRBV28	.	TRBJ2-7	CASSLLSGRALREQYF
TRBV2	.	TRBJ2-5	CASSEGGAPVETQYF
TRBV7-8	.	TRBJ2-3	CASSFPGGPYTDTQYF
TRBV6-1	.	TRBJ2-7	CASSRDRTYEQYF
TRBV5-1	once	TRBJ2-1	CASSLLAGGAHEQFF
TRBV9	.	TRBJ1-2	CASSENPGTGGYGYTF
TRBV5-1	.	TRBJ2-7	CASSSRGGPRNEQYF
TRBV6-1	.	TRBJ2-1	CATRRIAGVNNEQFF
TRBV15	.	TRBJ2-1	CATSRVGYNEQFF
TRBV7-2	.	TRBJ2-3	CASSRTSGRGSDTQYF
TRBV6-1	.	TRBJ1-1	CASKVRTGAPEAFF
TRBV5-4	.	TRBJ2-5	CASSSQGQETQYF
TRBV7-7	.	TRBJ2-1	CASSPGGGSYNEQFF
TRBV30	.	TRBJ2-1	CAWSAVWEQFF
TRBV9	.	TRBJ1-5	CASSVYNGGAQPQHF
TRBV7-9	.	TRBJ2-7	CASSSQRGGALNYEQYF
TRBV19	.	TRBJ1-5	CASSRGEWDRVYSNQPQHF
TRBV7-9	.	TRBJ2-5	CASRPPTGDSQETQYF
TRBV27	.	TRBJ2-7	CASSPGTGIYEQYF
TRBV29-1	.	TRBJ2-3	CSVRTSGTQYF
TRBV28	.	TRBJ1-5	CASSFRQGYNQPQHF
TRBV7-9	.	TRBJ2-5	CASSFTGGKEETQYF
TRBV2	.	TRBJ2-1	CASKFLDSYNEQFF
TRBV5-1	.	TRBJ2-3	CASSSTGFQGDTQYF
TRBV7-9	.	TRBJ2-5	CASSYLSGRAEETQYF
TRBV9	.	TRBJ2-7	CASSAGLAATYEQYF
TRBV7-3	.	TRBJ2-3	CASSSTSGTDTQYF
TRBV29-1	.	TRBJ2-3	CSVRTSGGDRTQYF
TRBV9	.	TRBJ1-2	CASSPTLGALGGYTF
TRBV5-1	.	TRBJ2-3	CASSFFTGSTDTQYF
TRBV7-9	few	TRBJ1-1	CASSSGQGTEAFF
TRBV6-6	once	TRBJ1-1	CASSYRDSEAFF
TRBV6-5	.	TRBJ1-5	CASKLGQVGNQPQHF
TRBV27	.	TRBJ2-7	CASRYTGGTGSYEQYF
TRBV14	.	TRBJ1-1	CASSQDPTGGMNTEAFF
TRBV19	.	TRBJ1-1	CASTSPGGVMNTEAFF
TRBV2	once	TRBJ2-3	CASSVIAGVLTDTQYF
TRBV5-1	few	TRBJ2-1	CASSFRGLRADEQFF
TRBV6-1	.	TRBJ2-5	CASSHRPDRRETQYF
TRBV15	.	TRBJ2-1	CAAKSGTNYNEQFF
TRBV7-9	.	TRBJ1-3	CASSQQGATGNTIYF
TRBV25-1	.	TRBJ1-5	CASRDRGHNQPQHF
TRBV19	.	TRBJ2-4	CASSGDRAKNIQYF
TRBV10-1	.	TRBJ2-2	CASSDTYRGLAGGSGELFF
TRBV5-4	.	TRBJ2-7	CASSSPSGRSYEQYF
TRBV19	.	TRBJ1-2	CASSIGQGGGYTF
TRBV25-1	.	TRBJ1-1	CASSATGNTEAFF
TRBV2	.	TRBJ2-7	CASSRGTNSLHSYEQYF